A single count supports the clone carrying this TCR beta chain. One end of the junction fails to match germline, which may point to a read error. This sample stems from a study of long-term antiretroviral therapy in people with HIV. The germline gives CDR1 SSHAT, CDR2 FNYEAQ (reference sequence). The CDR3 extends over 14 amino acids. Survey-level immunoSEQ v3.0 assays were run. The protocol was immunoSEQ multiplex PCR, while the TCRdb copy is restricted to in-frame clones and leaves out a portion. The table lists about 34,000 clones, 90% to 95% of them singletons. The sequence was collected from a woman aged 50 to 65 with HIV. This material consisted of unsorted PBMCs, taken more than 5 years after starting antiretroviral therapy. This sequence joins TRBV7-7 and TRBJ1-5; tentatively, D is TRBD1 (6 bases). The CDR3 reads CASRKQGDDQPQHF. The CDR3 nucleotides are TGTGCTAGCAGGAAACAGGGAGACGATCAGCCCCAGCATTTT.